This is a list of T cell receptor beta chains from one sample in a study of blood T cell repertoires in COVID-19. The data were produced by immunoSEQ multiplex PCR, yet TCRdb's version contains in-frame clones alone and is incomplete. The sample includes a few hundred thousand clones, about 91% of them seen just once. Sample: peripheral blood. These receptors originate from a woman in her 30s who had recovered from COVID-19. The CDR3 runs from the conserved cysteine through the conserved F or W. A D gene is named only where the DNA matches it firmly. Clone size is not always given. Where it is, it says once, few, many or a class for expanded clones.

CDR3: CASSSLSDTDYGYTF; DNA: TGTGCCAGCAGCTCACTCTCGGACACCGACTATGGCTACACCTTC; J: TRBJ1-2; V: TRBV5-4; D: NA; size: NA
CDR3: CASSIKARGSQPQHF; DNA: TGTGCCAGTAGTATTAAGGCCAGGGGGAGTCAGCCCCAGCATTTT; J: TRBJ1-5; V: TRBV19; D: TRBD1; size: NA
CDR3: CASSPGGANYGYTF; DNA: TGTGCCAGCTCACCCGGCGGGGCAAACTATGGCTACACCTTC; J: TRBJ1-2; V: TRBV18; D: NA; size: NA
CDR3: CASSLTKDSEQYF; DNA: TGTGCCAGCAGCTTGACAAAGGACAGCGAGCAGTACTTC; J: TRBJ2-7; V: TRBV7-6; D: NA; size: NA
CDR3: CASSPLLLNREGMGNQPQHF; DNA: TGTGCCAGCAGCCCCCTCCTCCTTAACAGGGAGGGAATGGGCAATCAGCCCCAGCATTTT; J: TRBJ1-5; V: TRBV7-3; D: NA; size: NA
CDR3: CASSPRGGLISYNEQFF; DNA: TGTGCCAGCAGCCCCCGCGGGGGGCTAATCTCCTACAATGAGCAGTTCTTC; J: TRBJ2-1; V: TRBV7-9; D: TRBD2; size: NA
CDR3: CASSTGGLNEKLFF; DNA: TGCGCCAGCAGCACCGGAGGATTGAATGAAAAACTGTTTTTT; J: TRBJ1-4; V: TRBV5-1; D: NA; size: NA
CDR3: CASSLGARDYGYTF; DNA: TGTGCCAGCAGTTTAGGGGCACGGGACTATGGCTACACCTTC; J: TRBJ1-2; V: TRBV28; D: NA; size: NA
CDR3: CAWSLGQASGYTF; DNA: TGTGCCTGGAGTTTGGGACAGGCCTCTGGCTACACCTTC; J: TRBJ1-2; V: TRBV30; D: TRBD1; size: once
CDR3: CSGVTGGEYNEQFF; DNA: TGCAGCGGCGTGACAGGGGGGGAATACAATGAGCAGTTCTTC; J: TRBJ2-1; V: TRBV29-1; D: TRBD1; size: once
CDR3: CASSFSDSNTEAFF; DNA: TGCGCCAGCAGTTTCTCAGACAGTAACACTGAAGCTTTCTTT; J: TRBJ1-1; V: TRBV5-1; D: NA; size: NA
CDR3: CASSLANQQYYEQYF; DNA: TGTGCCAGCAGCTTAGCTAATCAACAGTACTACGAGCAGTACTTC; J: TRBJ2-7; V: TRBV7-6; D: NA; size: NA
CDR3: CASSLALWNTEAFF; DNA: TGTGCCAGCAGCTTGGCCCTTTGGAACACTGAAGCTTTCTTT; J: TRBJ1-1; V: TRBV7-9; D: NA; size: NA
CDR3: CASISNRGRDTGELFF; DNA: TGTGCCAGTATATCTAACAGGGGGCGCGACACCGGGGAGCTGTTTTTT; J: TRBJ2-2; V: TRBV19; D: TRBD1; size: NA
CDR3: CASSFEAGGLGEQYF; DNA: TGTGCCAGCAGCTTTGAAGCGGGGGGGCTGGGCGAGCAGTACTTC; J: TRBJ2-7; V: TRBV7-2; D: TRBD2; size: NA
CDR3: CASSLAGLPSGGLMSSYNEQFF; DNA: TGTGCCAGCAGCTTAGCGGGTCTACCTAGCGGGGGGCTCATGAGCTCCTACAATGAGCAGTTCTTC; J: TRBJ2-1; V: TRBV7-3; D: TRBD2; size: NA
CDR3: CASSPVTSGGKETQYF; DNA: TGTGCCAGCAGTCCGGTTACTTCAGGGGGCAAGGAGACCCAGTACTTC; J: TRBJ2-5; V: TRBV6-2/TRBV6-3; D: TRBD1; size: NA
CDR3: CASPAGTGTYEQYF; DNA: TGTGCCAGTCCCGCCGGGACAGGGACCTACGAGCAGTACTTC; J: TRBJ2-7; V: TRBV2; D: TRBD1; size: NA
CDR3: CASSPTGGPYEQYF; DNA: TGTGCCAGCAGCCCGACAGGGGGCCCCTACGAGCAGTACTTC; J: TRBJ2-7; V: TRBV7-2; D: TRBD1; size: NA
CDR3: CASSYPAGGEETQYF; DNA: TGTGCCAGCAGTTACCCAGCGGGGGGTGAGGAGACCCAGTACTTC; J: TRBJ2-5; V: TRBV6-5; D: TRBD2; size: NA
CDR3: CASSTRQGGQPQHF; DNA: TGTGCCAGCAGCACCAGACAGGGAGGACAGCCCCAGCATTTT; J: TRBJ1-5; V: TRBV6-2/TRBV6-3; D: TRBD1; size: NA
CDR3: CATSDSGQVSYEQYF; DNA: TGTGCCACCAGTGATTCGGGACAGGTGAGCTACGAGCAGTACTTC; J: TRBJ2-7; V: TRBV24-1; D: TRBD1; size: NA
CDR3: CASMDRASKNIQYF; DNA: TGTGCCAGTATGGACAGGGCGTCCAAAAACATTCAGTACTTC; J: TRBJ2-4; V: TRBV19; D: TRBD1; size: NA
CDR3: CASQDRSTEAFF; DNA: TGTGCCAGTCAGGACAGGTCGACTGAAGCTTTCTTT; J: TRBJ1-1; V: TRBV2; D: TRBD1; size: NA
CDR3: CASRDTGTSGTPRYF; DNA: TGTGCCAGCAGGGACACCGGGACTAGCGGGACCCCCCGGTACTTC; J: TRBJ2-7; V: TRBV2; D: TRBD2; size: once
CDR3: CASSVQTGERYTEAFF; DNA: TGTGCCAGCAGTGTACAGACAGGGGAAAGGTACACTGAAGCTTTCTTT; J: TRBJ1-1; V: TRBV2; D: TRBD1; size: NA
CDR3: CASSLGPRGQDTQYF; DNA: TGTGCCAGCAGCTTAGGCCCGCGGGGGCAAGATACGCAGTATTTT; J: TRBJ2-3; V: TRBV11-2; D: NA; size: NA
CDR3: CASSPSLVSTDTQYF; DNA: TGTGCCAGCTCACCTAGTCTAGTATCGACAGATACGCAGTATTTT; J: TRBJ2-3; V: TRBV18; D: NA; size: NA
CDR3: CASGRLAGGRSYEQYF; DNA: TGTGCCAGCGGACGCCTAGCGGGGGGTCGCTCCTACGAGCAGTACTTC; J: TRBJ2-7; V: TRBV7-2; D: TRBD2; size: NA
CDR3: CASSLGQRETQYF; DNA: TGTGCCAGCAGCTTGGGGCAGCGGGAGACCCAGTACTTC; J: TRBJ2-5; V: TRBV5-8; D: NA; size: NA
CDR3: CASSSTGTGDNEQFF; DNA: TGTGCCAGCAGTTCCACCGGGACAGGGGACAATGAGCAGTTCTTC; J: TRBJ2-1; V: TRBV5-5; D: TRBD1; size: NA
CDR3: CASSVTPGQTEAFF; DNA: TGTGCCAGCAGCGTAACCCCCGGACAAACTGAAGCTTTCTTT; J: TRBJ1-1; V: TRBV9; D: NA; size: NA
CDR3: CASSHPPTGYNEKLFF; DNA: TGTGCCAGCAGCCACCCTCCGACAGGGTATAATGAAAAACTGTTTTTT; J: TRBJ1-4; V: TRBV7-9; D: TRBD1; size: NA
CDR3: CASSLWTHNYGYTF; DNA: TGTGCCAGCAGCCTTTGGACTCACAACTATGGCTACACCTTC; J: TRBJ1-2; V: TRBV7-8; D: NA; size: NA
CDR3: CASSSQGGDYGYTF; DNA: TGCGCCAGCAGCTCACAGGGGGGTGACTATGGCTACACCTTC; J: TRBJ1-2; V: TRBV5-1; D: TRBD1; size: NA
CDR3: CASSYSPLAGIYNEQFF; DNA: TGTGCCAGCAGTTACTCGCCACTAGCGGGGATCTACAATGAGCAGTTCTTC; J: TRBJ2-1; V: TRBV6-2/TRBV6-3; D: TRBD2; size: few
CDR3: CASSLGQGSYNSPLHF; DNA: TGTGCCAGCAGTCTTGGACAGGGTTCATATAATTCACCCCTCCACTTT; J: TRBJ1-6; V: TRBV7-8; D: TRBD1; size: once
CDR3: CASSDRGIQEQYF; DNA: TGCGCCAGCTCGGACAGGGGTATTCAGGAGCAGTACTTC; J: TRBJ2-7; V: TRBV10-2; D: TRBD1; size: NA